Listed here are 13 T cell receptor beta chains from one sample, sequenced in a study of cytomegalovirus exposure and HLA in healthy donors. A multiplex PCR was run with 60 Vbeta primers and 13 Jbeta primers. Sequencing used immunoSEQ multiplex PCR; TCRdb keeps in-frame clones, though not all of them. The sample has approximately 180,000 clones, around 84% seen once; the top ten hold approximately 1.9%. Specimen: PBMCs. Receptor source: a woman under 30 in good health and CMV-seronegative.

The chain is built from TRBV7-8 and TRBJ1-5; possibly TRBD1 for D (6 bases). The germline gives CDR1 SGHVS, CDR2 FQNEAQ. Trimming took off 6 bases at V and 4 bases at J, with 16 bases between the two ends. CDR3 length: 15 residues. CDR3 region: CASSPGGIGNQPQHF. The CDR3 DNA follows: TGTGCCAGCAGTCCTGGGGGCATTGGGAATCAGCCCCAGCATTTT.

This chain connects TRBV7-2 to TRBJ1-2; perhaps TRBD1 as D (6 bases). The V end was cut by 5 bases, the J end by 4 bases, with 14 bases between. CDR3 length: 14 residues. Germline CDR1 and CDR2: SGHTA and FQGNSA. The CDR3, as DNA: TGTGCCAGCAGCCGGGCAGGGGTCTCCTATGGCTACACCTTC. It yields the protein CASSRAGVSYGYTF.

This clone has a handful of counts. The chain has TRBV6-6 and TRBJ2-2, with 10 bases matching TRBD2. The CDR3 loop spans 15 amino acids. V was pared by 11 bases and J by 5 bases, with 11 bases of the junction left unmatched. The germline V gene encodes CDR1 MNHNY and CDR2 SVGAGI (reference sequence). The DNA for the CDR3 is TGTGCCTCCTCCACAGCTAGCGGGGGAACCGGGGAGCTGTTTTTT. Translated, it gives CASSTASGGTGELFF.

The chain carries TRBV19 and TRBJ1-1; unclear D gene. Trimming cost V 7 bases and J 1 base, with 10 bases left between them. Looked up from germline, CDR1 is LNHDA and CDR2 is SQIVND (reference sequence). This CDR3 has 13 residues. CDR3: CASTFWANTEAFF. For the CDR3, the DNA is TGTGCCAGTACATTTTGGGCGAACACTGAAGCTTTCTTT.

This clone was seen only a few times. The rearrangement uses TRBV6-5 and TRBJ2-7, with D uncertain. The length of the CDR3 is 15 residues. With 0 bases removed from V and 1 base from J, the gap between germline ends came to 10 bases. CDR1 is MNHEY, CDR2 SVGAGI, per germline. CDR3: CASSYSTDLSYEQYF. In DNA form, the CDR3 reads TGTGCCAGCAGTTACTCAACAGATTTATCCTACGAGCAGTACTTC.

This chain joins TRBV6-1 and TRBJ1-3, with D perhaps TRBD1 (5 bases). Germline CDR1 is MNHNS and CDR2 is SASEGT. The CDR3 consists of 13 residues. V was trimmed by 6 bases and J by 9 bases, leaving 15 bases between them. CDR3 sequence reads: CASRLDLTATIYF. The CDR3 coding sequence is TGTGCCAGCAGATTAGACCTGACAGCCACCATATATTTT.

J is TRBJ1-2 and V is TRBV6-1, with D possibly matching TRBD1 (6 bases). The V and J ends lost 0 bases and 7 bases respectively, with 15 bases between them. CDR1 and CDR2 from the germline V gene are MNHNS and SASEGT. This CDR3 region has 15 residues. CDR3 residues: CASSEAWLQGSGYTF. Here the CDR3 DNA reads TGTGCCAGCAGTGAAGCGTGGTTACAGGGATCTGGCTACACCTTC.

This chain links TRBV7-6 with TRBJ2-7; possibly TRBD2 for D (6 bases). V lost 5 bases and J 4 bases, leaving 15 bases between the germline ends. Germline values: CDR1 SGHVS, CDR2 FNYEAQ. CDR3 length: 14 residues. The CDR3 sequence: CASSPTGGEYEQYF. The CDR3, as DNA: TGTGCCAGCAGCCCTACCGGCGGGGAGTACGAGCAGTACTTC. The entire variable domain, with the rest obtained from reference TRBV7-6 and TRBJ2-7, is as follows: GAGVSQSPRYKVTKRGQDVALRCDPISGHVSLYWYRQALGQGPEFLTYFNYEAQQDKSGLPNDRFSAERPEGSISTLTIQRTEQRDSAMYRCASSPTGGEYEQYFGPGTRLTVT.

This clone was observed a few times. The CDR3 DNA sequence: TGTGCCAGCAGCGTAGGGGTAGCGGGAGAGACCCAGTACTTC. This encodes CASSVGVAGETQYF. The gene calls are TRBV9 and TRBJ2-5; TRBD2 matches 7 bases. The CDR3 contains 14 residues. Losses at the gene ends were 0 bases for V and 4 bases for J; bases not matched to a gene: 3. Germline CDR1 SGDLS, CDR2 YYNGEE.

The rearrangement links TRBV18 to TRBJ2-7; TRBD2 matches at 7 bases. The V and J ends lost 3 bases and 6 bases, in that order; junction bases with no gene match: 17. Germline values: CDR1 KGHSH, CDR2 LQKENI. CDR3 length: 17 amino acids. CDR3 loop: CASSPSGGGLTSREQYF. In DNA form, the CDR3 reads TGTGCCAGCTCACCCAGTGGCGGGGGTCTCACTTCGCGCGAGCAGTACTTC.

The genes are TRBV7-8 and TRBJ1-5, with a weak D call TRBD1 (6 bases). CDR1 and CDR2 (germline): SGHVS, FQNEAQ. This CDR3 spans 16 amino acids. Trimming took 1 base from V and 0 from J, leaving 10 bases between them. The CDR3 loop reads CASSLGTGHSNQPQHF. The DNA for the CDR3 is TGTGCCAGCAGCTTAGGTACAGGGCATAGCAATCAGCCCCAGCATTTT.

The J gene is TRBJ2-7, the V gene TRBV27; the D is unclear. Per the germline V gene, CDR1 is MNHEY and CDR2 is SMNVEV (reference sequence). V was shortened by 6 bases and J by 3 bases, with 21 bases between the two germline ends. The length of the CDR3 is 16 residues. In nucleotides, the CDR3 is TGTGCCAGCAGCCATAGCCTATTGCGAGGCCTCTACGAGCAGTACTTC. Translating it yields CASSHSLLRGLYEQYF.

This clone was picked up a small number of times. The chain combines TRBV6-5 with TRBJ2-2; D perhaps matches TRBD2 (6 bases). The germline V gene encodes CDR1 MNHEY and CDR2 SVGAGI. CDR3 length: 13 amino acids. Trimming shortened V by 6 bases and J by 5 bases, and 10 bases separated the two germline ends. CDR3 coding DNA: TGTGCCAGCAGCTCCGGGGGAACCGGGGAGCTGTTTTTT. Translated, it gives CASSSGGTGELFF.